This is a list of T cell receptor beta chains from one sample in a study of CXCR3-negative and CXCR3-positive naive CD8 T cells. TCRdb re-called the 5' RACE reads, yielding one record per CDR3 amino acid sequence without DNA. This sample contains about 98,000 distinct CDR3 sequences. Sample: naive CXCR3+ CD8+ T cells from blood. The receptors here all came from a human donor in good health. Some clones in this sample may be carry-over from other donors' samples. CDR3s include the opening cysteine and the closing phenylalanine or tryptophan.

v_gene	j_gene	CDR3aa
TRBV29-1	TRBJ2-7	CSVERDGTYEQYF
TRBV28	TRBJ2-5	CASTPRRGRGEETQYF
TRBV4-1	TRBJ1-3	CASSQEYVGNTIYF
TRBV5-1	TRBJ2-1	CASSSPTGTGSYNEQFF
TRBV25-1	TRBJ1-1	CASSGWEIGDTEAFF
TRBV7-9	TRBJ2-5	CASSVLAGGNQETQYF
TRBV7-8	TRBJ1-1	CASSLYAVSDRGPEAFF
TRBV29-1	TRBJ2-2	CSVAASGELFF
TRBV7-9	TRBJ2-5	CASSLDPRETQYF
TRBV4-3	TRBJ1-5	CASSQDRVSNQPQHF
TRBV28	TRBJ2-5	CASSFSVGAGGVLGQETQYF
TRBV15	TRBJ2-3	CATSRTGQPTDTQYF
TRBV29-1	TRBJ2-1	CSVERLAGSGRGYNEQFF
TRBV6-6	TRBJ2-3	CASSYVAVSTDTQYF
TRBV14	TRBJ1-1	CASSQVWTVNTEAFF
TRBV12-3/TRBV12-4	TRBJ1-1	CASSPGFTEAFF
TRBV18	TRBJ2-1	CASSLTGTQGLNEQFF
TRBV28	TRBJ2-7	CASSFVDYPYEQYF
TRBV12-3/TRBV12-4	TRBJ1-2	CASSLFLQGRSGYTF
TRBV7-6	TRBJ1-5	CASSPHQQGVDQPQHF